This is a list of T cell receptor beta chains from one sample in a study of blood T cell repertoires in COVID-19. Sequencing was performed with immunoSEQ multiplex PCR; in TCRdb, only in-frame clones are kept and a portion is missing. Of around 99,000 clones in the sample, over 70% were seen once. Sample: peripheral blood. Receptors were obtained from a man aged 45-65 years who had recovered from COVID-19. CDR3s leave out the opening cysteine and the closing phenylalanine or tryptophan. Size values are once, few and many counts, or a class for expanded clones, and some rows have none.

j_call v_call clone_size cdr3_length cdr3_aa
TRBJ2-3 TRBV19 once 14 ASSGRNRGLTDTQY
TRBJ1-1 TRBV5-6 once 11 ASSPDSYTEAF
TRBJ2-3 TRBV5-4 once 13 ASSWDRAGTDTQY
TRBJ1-2 TRBV2 few 13 ASTLPGQGAGGYT
TRBJ1-1 TRBV5-4 few 13 ASSPRQGAYTEAF
TRBJ1-4 TRBV9 NA 13 ASSPSEGVWEKLF
TRBJ2-2 TRBV10-3 NA 12 AITSLGSTGELF
TRBJ2-2 TRBV5-4 NA 11 ASSLRDTGELF
TRBJ2-5 TRBV9 NA 10 ASSVDQGTQY
TRBJ2-7 TRBV7-9 NA 11 ASSRDTSYEQY
TRBJ1-1 TRBV19 NA 15 ASIGGMGSQLSTEAF
TRBJ2-3 TRBV19 NA 14 ASRELAGGPTDTQY
TRBJ2-3 TRBV6-4 few 11 ASSSGDTDTQY
TRBJ1-5 TRBV5-1 NA 13 ASSLEGQVNQPQH
TRBJ2-2 TRBV5-1 once 13 ASSLLGLETGELF
TRBJ1-1 TRBV6-6 NA 12 ASSYRGGDTEAF
TRBJ1-1 TRBV6-5 NA 12 ASSYGGKNTEAF
TRBJ1-1 TRBV11-2 NA 11 ASSRQGATEAF
TRBJ2-1 TRBV5-1 NA 13 ASARRLAGVNEQF
TRBJ1-6 TRBV6-6 NA 15 ASSLQIHRGSNSPLH
TRBJ2-7 TRBV21-1 few 11 ASSKTSSYEQY
TRBJ1-2 TRBV23-1 NA 13 ASSPGQASNYGYT
TRBJ2-1 TRBV5-4 NA 13 ASSLELAGNNEQF
TRBJ2-7 TRBV7-9 NA 12 ASSLSVVSYEQY
TRBJ1-2 TRBV5-1 NA 13 ASSSLQAASKGYT
TRBJ2-3 TRBV5-4 NA 14 ASSLVTSGLVNTQY
TRBJ2-5 TRBV30 NA 11 AWGSGDQETQY
TRBJ2-1 TRBV15 NA 13 ATSRVAGGVNEQF
TRBJ1-4 TRBV18 NA 13 ASSPGVGANEKLF
TRBJ2-1 TRBV7-2 NA 9 ASSSGDEQF
TRBJ1-1 TRBV5-8 NA 14 ASSFSGTVMNTEAF
TRBJ1-1 TRBV28 NA 11 ASSLTGYTEAF
TRBJ1-6 TRBV6-1 few 14 ASSEALGRGNSPLH
TRBJ2-2 TRBV5-1 few 11 ASSVGGTGELF
TRBJ2-5 TRBV15 once 14 ATSRVTSGGGETQY
TRBJ2-3 TRBV11-3 NA 15 ASSLGSRAGPPDTQY
TRBJ1-6 TRBV7-9 few 12 ASSPGQGQSPLH
TRBJ2-7 TRBV28 NA 12 ASSFYSGNYEQY
TRBJ2-1 TRBV7-3 NA 15 ASSPKSRDSSYNEQF
TRBJ2-5 TRBV7-2 once 12 ASSLRSGQETQY
TRBJ2-7 TRBV19 NA 12 ASSNSPASYEQY